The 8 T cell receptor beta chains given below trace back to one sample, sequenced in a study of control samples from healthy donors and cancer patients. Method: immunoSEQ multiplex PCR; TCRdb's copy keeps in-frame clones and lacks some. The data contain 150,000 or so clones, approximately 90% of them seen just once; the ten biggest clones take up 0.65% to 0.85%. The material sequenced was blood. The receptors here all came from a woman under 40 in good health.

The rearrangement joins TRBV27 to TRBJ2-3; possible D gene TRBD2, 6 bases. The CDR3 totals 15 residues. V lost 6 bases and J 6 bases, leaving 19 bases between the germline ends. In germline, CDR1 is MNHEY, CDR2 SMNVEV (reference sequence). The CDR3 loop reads CASSPGTPIRDTQYF. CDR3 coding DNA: TGTGCCAGCAGCCCCGGGACTCCGATTCGGGATACGCAGTATTTT.

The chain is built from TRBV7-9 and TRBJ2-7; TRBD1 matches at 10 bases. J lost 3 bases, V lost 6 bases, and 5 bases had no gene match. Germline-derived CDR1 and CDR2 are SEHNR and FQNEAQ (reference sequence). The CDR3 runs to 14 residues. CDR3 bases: TGTGCCAGCAGGGGACAGGGGCCGAACTACGAGCAGTACTTC. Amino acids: CASRGQGPNYEQYF.

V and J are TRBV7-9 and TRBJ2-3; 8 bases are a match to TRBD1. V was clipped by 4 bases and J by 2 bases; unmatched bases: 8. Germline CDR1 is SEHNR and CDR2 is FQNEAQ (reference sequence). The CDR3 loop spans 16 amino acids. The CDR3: CASSSTMDRVTDTQYF. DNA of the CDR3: TGTGCCAGCAGCTCAACAATGGACAGGGTCACAGATACGCAGTATTTT.

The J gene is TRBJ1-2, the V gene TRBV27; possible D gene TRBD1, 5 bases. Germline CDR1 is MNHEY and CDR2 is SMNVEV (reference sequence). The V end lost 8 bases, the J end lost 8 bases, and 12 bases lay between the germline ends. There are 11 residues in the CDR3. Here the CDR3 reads CASGGGAGYTF. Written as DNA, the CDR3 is TGTGCCAGCGGAGGCGGGGCAGGCTACACCTTC.

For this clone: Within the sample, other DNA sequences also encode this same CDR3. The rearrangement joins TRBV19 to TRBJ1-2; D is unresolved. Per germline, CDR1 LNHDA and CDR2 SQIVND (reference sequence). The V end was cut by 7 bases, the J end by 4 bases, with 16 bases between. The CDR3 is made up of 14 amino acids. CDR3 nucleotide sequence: TGTGCCAGTACCCCGGTGTCTAGCGGCTATGGCTACACCTTC. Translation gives CASTPVSSGYGYTF.

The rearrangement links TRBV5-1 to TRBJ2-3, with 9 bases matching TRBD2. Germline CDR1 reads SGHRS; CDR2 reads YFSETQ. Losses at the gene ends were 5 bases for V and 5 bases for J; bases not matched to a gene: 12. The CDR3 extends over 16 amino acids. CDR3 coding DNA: TGCGCCAGCAGTCTAAGCGGGAGGCCGCCCCAAGATACGCAGTATTTT. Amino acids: CASSLSGRPPQDTQYF.

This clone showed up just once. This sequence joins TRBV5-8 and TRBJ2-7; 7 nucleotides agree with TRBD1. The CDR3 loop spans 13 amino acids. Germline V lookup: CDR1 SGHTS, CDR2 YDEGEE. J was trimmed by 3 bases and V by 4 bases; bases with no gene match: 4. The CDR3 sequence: CASSLRDSYEQYF. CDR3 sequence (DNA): TGTGCCAGCAGCCTACGGGACAGCTACGAGCAGTACTTC.

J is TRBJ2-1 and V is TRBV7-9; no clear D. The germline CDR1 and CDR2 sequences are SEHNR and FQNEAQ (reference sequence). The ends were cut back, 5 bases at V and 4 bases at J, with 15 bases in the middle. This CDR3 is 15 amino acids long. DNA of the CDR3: TGTGCCAGCAGCCCAGGACGGATGATGTACAATGAGCAGTTCTTC. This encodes CASSPGRMMYNEQFF. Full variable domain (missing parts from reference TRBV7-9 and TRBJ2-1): DTGVSQNPRHKITKRGQNVTFRCDPISEHNRLYWYRQTLGQGPEFLTYFQNEAQLEKSRLLSDRFSAERPKGSFSTLEIQRTEQGDSAMYLCASSPGRMMYNEQFFGPGTRLTVL.